This T cell receptor beta chain came from a study of blood T cell repertoires in COVID-19. This clone was observed a handful of times. Measured with immunoSEQ multiplex PCR; TCRdb has only the in-frame clones, and not every one. The sample carries fewer than 200,000 clones, roughly 79% recorded once. Sequencing was done on a sample of peripheral blood. The TCR was taken from a woman in her 70s with acute or convalescent COVID-19.

DNA of the CDR3: TGCGCCAGCAGTGAGTCAGCTAGCGGGAGGAATACTGAGCAGTACTTC. Translated, it gives CASSESASGRNTEQYF. The genes are TRBV10-2 and TRBJ2-7, with TRBD2 identical over 11 bases. The CDR3 is made up of 16 amino acids. Losses at the gene ends were 0 bases for V and 7 bases for J; bases not matched to a gene: 8. In germline, CDR1 is WSHSY, CDR2 SAAADI.